These T cell receptor beta chains were read from a single sample in a study of CD8 T cells in ankylosing spondylitis. TCRdb recomputed calls from the 5' RACE reads with MiXCR, one row per CDR3 protein. This sample carries about 800,000 distinct CDR3 sequences, approximately 12% of them seen once, and the ten largest clones take less than 0.65%. The specimen was blood, either unsorted or a sorted T cell fraction (not recorded which). These receptor sequences come from a male donor with ankylosing spondylitis. CDR3s include the opening cysteine and the closing phenylalanine or tryptophan. The D gene is left open where the match is weak. The listing skips clone size in some rows; elsewhere it reads once, few, many or a size class.

clone_size j_call v_call d_call cdr3_aa cdr3_nt
many TRBJ2-5 TRBV15 - CATSREGLQETQYF TGTGCCACCAGCAGGGAGGGACTCCAAGAGACCCAGTACTTC
- TRBJ2-5 TRBV20-1 - CSASRFEQETQYF TGCAGTGCTAGTCGGTTCGAGCAAGAGACCCAGTACTTC
few TRBJ2-6 TRBV5-5 - CASSSRTSGSGANVLTF TGTGCCAGCAGCTCCCGGACTTCGGGATCTGGGGCCAACGTCCTGACTTTC
few TRBJ1-2 TRBV5-1 - CASSLEARDGYTF TGCGCCAGCAGCTTGGAGGCCAGAGACGGCTACACCTTC
- TRBJ2-1 TRBV19 TRBD2 CASFGTSSNEQFF TGTGCCAGTTTCGGGACTAGTTCGAATGAGCAGTTCTTC
- TRBJ2-7 TRBV20-1 - CSAREGLEEQYF TGCAGTGCTAGAGAGGGGTTAGAAGAGCAGTACTTC
few TRBJ1-2 TRBV20-1 - CSARARSGGSYYGYTF TGCAGTGCTAGAGCCCGCTCGGGAGGTTCTTACTATGGCTACACCTTC
many TRBJ2-1 TRBV5-1 TRBD2 CASSPAGTSGIYNEQFF TGCGCCAGCAGCCCAGCCGGGACTAGCGGGATCTACAATGAGCAGTTCTTC
- TRBJ1-1 TRBV29-1 - CSGGRGNTEAFF TGCAGCGGGGGCCGCGGGAACACTGAAGCTTTCTTT
few TRBJ1-2 TRBV28 TRBD1 CASSWTGYGYTF TGTGCCAGCAGCTGGACAGGTTATGGCTACACCTTC
- TRBJ2-3 TRBV20-1 - CSASKGHLTDTQYF TGCAGTGCGAGCAAGGGACACCTCACAGATACGCAGTATTTT
- TRBJ2-5 TRBV11-2 - CASSLGRGVETQYF TGTGCCAGCAGCTTGGGGAGAGGGGTAGAGACCCAGTACTTC
- TRBJ2-3 TRBV5-6 - CASSSAPGTDTQYF TGTGCCAGCAGCTCGGCCCCTGGCACAGATACGCAGTATTTT